These T cell receptor beta chains were read from a single sample in a study of cytomegalovirus exposure and HLA in healthy donors. Measured with immunoSEQ multiplex PCR; TCRdb has only the in-frame clones, and not every one. The sample shows about 250,000 clones, about 85% of them seen only once. The material sequenced was PBMCs. Source of these receptors: a girl aged 2-10 years in good health and CMV-seronegative. CDR3s leave out the opening cysteine and the closing phenylalanine or tryptophan. A D gene is named only where the DNA matches it firmly.

V gene: TRBV6-5
D gene: TRBD2
CDR3 protein: ASSVTSVTYNEQF

V gene: TRBV18
D gene: .
CDR3 protein: ASSPQGISTDTQY

V gene: TRBV29-1
D gene: TRBD2
CDR3 protein: SAKEGLAGVTGELF

V gene: TRBV28
D gene: TRBD1
CDR3 protein: ASRPGTGFGKQF

V gene: TRBV20-1
D gene: .
CDR3 protein: SARHRYGYT

V gene: TRBV18
D gene: .
CDR3 protein: ASSPLARDTEAF

V gene: TRBV7-3
D gene: TRBD1
CDR3 protein: ASSLMLGQGIAGELF

V gene: TRBV6-5
D gene: .
CDR3 protein: ASSYHQGLEQY

V gene: TRBV6-1
D gene: .
CDR3 protein: ASSAPRASSYNSPLH

V gene: TRBV11-1
D gene: TRBD2
CDR3 protein: ASSYTGTSGIKTQY

V gene: TRBV6-1
D gene: .
CDR3 protein: ASSEARGHTDTQY

V gene: TRBV7-8
D gene: TRBD2
CDR3 protein: ASSLAPGLAGVYEQY

V gene: TRBV6-6
D gene: TRBD2
CDR3 protein: ASSTSGGAADTQY

V gene: TRBV5-1
D gene: TRBD1
CDR3 protein: ASSPLTGYQPQH

V gene: TRBV6-1
D gene: .
CDR3 protein: ASSEAVVATNEKLF

V gene: TRBV19
D gene: .
CDR3 protein: ASKLRGGATNEKLF

V gene: TRBV12-5
D gene: TRBD1
CDR3 protein: ASGFGTGWGTEAF

V gene: TRBV11-3
D gene: .
CDR3 protein: ASSPGGGGETQY

V gene: TRBV25-1
D gene: .
CDR3 protein: ASSDPARGLDGNTIY

V gene: TRBV2
D gene: .
CDR3 protein: ASCTENSYNSPLH

V gene: TRBV27
D gene: TRBD1
CDR3 protein: ASSFSDRTGEAYEQY

V gene: TRBV19
D gene: .
CDR3 protein: ASSIVAGGGYT

V gene: TRBV29-1
D gene: .
CDR3 protein: SGKQEFSYNEQF

V gene: TRBV4-2
D gene: TRBD1
CDR3 protein: ASSQESPGQGNQPQH